These 21 T cell receptor beta chains originate from one sample sequenced in a study of cytomegalovirus exposure and HLA in healthy donors. PCR involved 60 Vbeta and 13 Jbeta primers. Only in-frame clones appear in the TCRdb table, and some are missing; sequencing was by immunoSEQ multiplex PCR. The data hold approximately 190,000 clones, with 65% to 85% observed a single time. Specimen: PBMCs. The receptors come from a woman younger than 45 in good health and CMV-seropositive.

This clone was observed a handful of times. The chain carries TRBV7-8 and TRBJ2-5; the match to TRBD2 covers 8 bases. The CDR3 consists of 15 residues. The J segment lost 4 bases and the V segment lost 2 bases, leaving 6 bases of the junction unmatched. Germline V gene sequence: CDR1 SGHVS, CDR2 FQNEAQ. The CDR3 reads CASSLIAGGAETQYF. The CDR3 DNA sequence: TGTGCCAGCAGCTTAATTGCGGGAGGAGCAGAGACCCAGTACTTC.

This clone occurred once. This rearrangement joins TRBV11-3 to TRBJ2-1; D not certain. Germline lookup yields CDR1 SGHNT and CDR2 YENEEA. V lost 0 bases to trimming and J lost 6 bases, with 18 bases between them. The CDR3 spans 17 residues. In DNA, the CDR3 is TGTGCCAGCAGCTTAGATCTTGACTCCACAAACTTCAATGAGCAGTTCTTC. Protein: CASSLDLDSTNFNEQFF. Filled out from reference TRBV11-3 and TRBJ2-1, the complete variable domain reads EAGVVQSPRYKIIEKKQPVAFWCNPISGHNTLYWYLQNLGQGPELLIRYENEEAVDDSQLPKDRFSAERLKGVDSTLKIQPAELGDSAVYLCASSLDLDSTNFNEQFFGPGTRLTVL.

V and J are TRBV16 and TRBJ2-5; a possible D gene is TRBD1 (5 bases). Germline values: CDR1 KGHSY, CDR2 FQNENV. Trimming stripped 1 base from V and 2 bases from J, with 11 bases between. This CDR3 has 15 amino acids. The CDR3 DNA reads as TGTGCCAGCAGCCAATGGCAGGGAAGGCAAGAGACCCAGTACTTC. It is translated as CASSQWQGRQETQYF.

The chain couples TRBV19 to TRBJ1-2; 7 positions match TRBD1. Unmatched junction bases numbered 9, after V lost 3 bases and J lost 8 bases. Germline CDR1 and CDR2: LNHDA and SQIVND (reference sequence). The CDR3 runs 14 residues. The CDR3 sequence: CASSIDREDWGYTF. The CDR3 DNA is TGTGCCAGTAGTATCGACAGGGAGGATTGGGGCTACACCTTC.

V usage is TRBV18 and J usage is TRBJ2-1, with TRBD2 matching over 8 bases. The CDR3 consists of 13 residues. The germline CDR1 and CDR2 sequences are KGHSH and LQKENI. With 3 bases clipped from V and 7 bases from J, the junction kept 2 bases outside the gene matches. CDR3 DNA sequence: TGTGCCAGCTCACCGGGACTAGAGAATGAGCAGTTCTTC. Its protein is CASSPGLENEQFF.

The chain couples TRBV19 to TRBJ1-1, with D possibly being TRBD1 (6 bases). This CDR3 spans 15 amino acids. The germline V gene has CDR1 LNHDA and CDR2 SQIVND (reference sequence). V was trimmed by 5 bases and J by 5 bases, leaving 18 bases between them. CDR3 in DNA: TGTGCCAGTAGTGCTATCTCACAGGGCCGGACTGAAGCTTTCTTT. It yields the protein CASSAISQGRTEAFF.

V usage is TRBV19 and J usage is TRBJ1-5; TRBD1 matches 11 bases. V shed 3 bases, J shed 5 bases, and the junction held 9 bases outside the gene matches. Germline lookup yields CDR1 LNHDA and CDR2 SQIVND (reference sequence). CDR3 size: 17 residues. The CDR3 loop reads CASSMQRTGGIHQPQHF. CDR3 in DNA: TGTGCCAGTAGTATGCAACGGACAGGGGGCATCCATCAGCCCCAGCATTTT.

In its sample, this clone was seen a few times. The V gene is TRBV6-5, the J gene TRBJ2-3; 7 positions agree with TRBD2. CDR1 is MNHEY and CDR2 is SVGAGI in the germline V gene. With V trimmed by 5 bases and J by 3 bases, 8 bases remained unmatched. This CDR3 is 15 amino acids long. The CDR3 coding sequence is TGTGCCAGCAGTCTCGCGGGAGTACGGACAGATACGCAGTATTTT. Protein sequence: CASSLAGVRTDTQYF.

The chain has TRBV5-4 and TRBJ2-5, with D tentatively TRBD2 (5 bases). The CDR3 sequence is 15 residues long. V was clipped by 2 bases and J by 2 bases, with 13 bases between them. Germline loops: CDR1 SGHNT, CDR2 YYREEE (reference sequence). The CDR3 is CASSFIGEGQETQYF. CDR3 DNA sequence: TGTGCCAGCAGCTTTATAGGAGAGGGTCAAGAGACCCAGTACTTC.

The chain links TRBV5-1 to TRBJ2-4, with 8 positions matching TRBD2. The germline V gene encodes CDR1 SGHRS and CDR2 YFSETQ. The V and J ends lost 3 bases and 9 bases, in that order; junction bases with no gene match: 17. This CDR3 spans 17 amino acids. The CDR3 region has the DNA TGCGCCAGCAGCTCCTCTTTTTTGGCGGGAGGTTTTCGCATTCAGTACTTC. Translation gives CASSSSFLAGGFRIQYF.

A single count supports this clone. The chain couples TRBV6-1 to TRBJ1-2, with TRBD1 matching 7 bases. CDR1 and CDR2 (germline): MNHNS, SASEGT. CDR3 length: 15 amino acids. Trimming at V came to 8 bases and at J to 5 bases, leaving 14 bases not matched to a gene. In nucleotides, the CDR3 is TGTGCCAGCGGCCGACAGGACAGGAGAGTGTATGGCTACACCTTC. Translation: CASGRQDRRVYGYTF.

The rearrangement uses TRBV20-1 and TRBJ2-3; D unclear. CDR3 length equals 10 residues. Germline-derived CDR1 and CDR2 are DFQATT and SNEGSKA (reference sequence). CDR3 bases: TGCAGCGCCAGCGTCGATACGCAGTATTTT. Translated: CSASVDTQYF.

This chain uses TRBV6-5 with TRBJ1-1, with unresolved D. The germline gives CDR1 MNHEY, CDR2 SVGAGI. The V end lost 8 bases, the J end lost 4 bases, and 14 bases lay between the germline ends. CDR3 length: 13 residues. The chain's CDR3 is CASGRGVPTEAFF. DNA for the CDR3: TGTGCCAGCGGCCGCGGCGTGCCCACTGAAGCTTTCTTT.

The chain has TRBV19 and TRBJ1-5; D is uncertain. V was pared by 5 bases and J by 2 bases, with 13 bases between. Germline V gene lookup returns CDR1 LNHDA and CDR2 SQIVND (reference sequence). There are 15 residues in the CDR3. CDR3 amino acids: CASSPDKRGNQPQHF. For the CDR3, the DNA is TGTGCCAGTAGTCCCGACAAAAGAGGCAATCAGCCCCAGCATTTT. The variable domain in full, completed from reference TRBV19 and TRBJ1-5, reads DGGITQSPKYLFRKEGQNVTLSCEQNLNHDAMYWYRQDPGQGLRLIYYSQIVNDFQKGDIAEGYSVSREKKESFPLTVTSAQKNPTAFYLCASSPDKRGNQPQHFGDGTRLSIL.

The chain joins TRBV18 to TRBJ2-1, with 7 bases lining up with TRBD2. This CDR3 comprises 15 residues. Losses at the gene ends were 3 bases for V and 4 bases for J; bases not matched to a gene: 6. The germline gives CDR1 KGHSH, CDR2 LQKENI. CDR3 coding DNA: TGTGCCAGCTCACCTGGCGGGGGAGTATACAATGAGCAGTTCTTC. Residues: CASSPGGGVYNEQFF.

V usage is TRBV4-2 and J usage is TRBJ1-4; TRBD1 matches 7 bases. The length of the CDR3 is 16 residues. Germline V gene data show CDR1 as LGHNA and CDR2 as YNFKEQ. J was trimmed by 4 bases and V by 3 bases; bases with no gene match: 8. CDR3 bases: TGTGCCAGCAGCCAGCAGATACAGGGGCTTAATGAAAAACTGTTTTTT. Protein: CASSQQIQGLNEKLFF.

DNA of the CDR3: TGTGCCACCGGTCGGGGAAGCTCCTACGAGCAGTACTTC. Translation gives CATGRGSSYEQYF. The J gene is TRBJ2-5, the V gene TRBV2; D might be TRBD2 (5 bases). The J call may be mistaken, given a closer DNA end match to TRBJ2-7. From germline, CDR1 is SNHLY and CDR2 FYNNEI. This CDR3 is built from 13 residues.

The chain is built from TRBV27 and TRBJ2-5; D gene uncertain. The V gene lost 5 bases and the J gene lost 0 bases, with 13 bases spanning the gap. The CDR3 runs to 15 residues. Germline CDR1 reads MNHEY; CDR2 reads SMNVEV (reference sequence). The CDR3 DNA reads TGTGCCAGCAGTGATTCCCCAAGCGACCAAGAGACCCAGTACTTC. Translation: CASSDSPSDQETQYF.

The rearrangement links TRBV28 to TRBJ2-7; 7 nucleotides align to TRBD2. The CDR3 is 15 residues long. Germline lookup yields CDR1 MDHEN and CDR2 SYDVKM. Losses at the gene ends were 6 bases for V and 5 bases for J; bases not matched to a gene: 13. Written as DNA, the CDR3 is TGTGCCAGCAGCACCCCAACGGGAGGTTCTAACGAGCAGTACTTC. Protein: CASSTPTGGSNEQYF.

The chain recombines TRBV7-9 with TRBJ2-5; 8 nucleotides match TRBD1. CDR1 and CDR2 (germline): SEHNR, FQNEAQ (reference sequence). There are 17 residues in the CDR3. Unmatched junction bases numbered 11, after V lost 1 base and J lost 4 bases. The CDR3 DNA follows: TGTGCCAGCAGCTTAGAAGCGGACAGGGAAGGGGTAGAGACCCAGTACTTC. The encoded protein is CASSLEADREGVETQYF. The variable domain in full, with the rest retrieved from reference TRBV7-9 and TRBJ2-5, is DTGVSQNPRHKITKRGQNVTFRCDPISEHNRLYWYRQTLGQGPEFLTYFQNEAQLEKSRLLSDRFSAERPKGSFSTLEIQRTEQGDSAMYLCASSLEADREGVETQYFGPGTRLLVL.

The chain employs TRBV6-1 and TRBJ1-2; 7 nucleotides match TRBD1. The ends lost 4 bases at V and 7 bases at J; junction bases unmatched: 12. The CDR3 totals 15 residues. CDR1 is MNHNS, CDR2 SASEGT, per germline. DNA of the CDR3: TGTGCCAGCAGTGCCCCCCAGGGGGGCAGAGGTGGCTACACCTTC. It translates to CASSAPQGGRGGYTF.